This entry features one T cell receptor (beta chain) sequence. Its target is unknown. The sample is drawn from a study of OX40 agonist ivuxolimab in advanced cancers. Whole-study context: Patients' therapy was ivuxolimab, an antibody that acts as an agonist of OX40 (CD134). Study-level points and caveats: There was clonal expansion of CD4+ and CD8+ blood T cells by week 6 at 0.1 to 3.0 mg/kg.

Generated by immunoSEQ multiplex PCR, the TCRdb table keeps only in-frame clones and is missing some. The data show about 85,000 clones, under 90% seen once. Between the trimmed V and J ends, which lost 5 bases and 1 base, there was a span of 14 bases. The CDR3 extends over 15 amino acids. Germline CDR1 is SEHNR and CDR2 is FQNEAQ (reference sequence). V usage is TRBV7-9 and J usage is TRBJ1-1; possibly TRBD1 for D (5 bases). This receptor was obtained from an adult with an advanced solid tumor such as melanoma, head and neck, liver or kidney cancer. The sequencing used CD4+ or CD8+ T cells sorted from blood, collected in a trial of the OX40 agonist ivuxolimab. CDR3 residues: CASSPTGTGNTEAFF. For the CDR3, the DNA is TGTGCCAGCAGCCCCACCGGGACCGGGAACACTGAAGCTTTCTTT.